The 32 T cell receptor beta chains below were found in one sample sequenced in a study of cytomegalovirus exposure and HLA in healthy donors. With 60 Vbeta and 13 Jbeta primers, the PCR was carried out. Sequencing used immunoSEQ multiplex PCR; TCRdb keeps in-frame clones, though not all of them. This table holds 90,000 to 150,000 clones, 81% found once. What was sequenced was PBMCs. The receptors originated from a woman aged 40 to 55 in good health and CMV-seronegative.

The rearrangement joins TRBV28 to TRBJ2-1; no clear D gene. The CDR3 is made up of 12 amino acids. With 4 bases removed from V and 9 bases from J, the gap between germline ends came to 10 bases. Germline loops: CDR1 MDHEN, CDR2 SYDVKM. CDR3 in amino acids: CASSSRVAEQFF. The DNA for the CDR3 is TGTGCCAGCAGTTCCCGGGTCGCTGAGCAGTTCTTC.

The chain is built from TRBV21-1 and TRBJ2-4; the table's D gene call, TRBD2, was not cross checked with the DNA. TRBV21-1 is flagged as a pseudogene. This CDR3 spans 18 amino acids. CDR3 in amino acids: CASSIRLAGGIAKNIQYF. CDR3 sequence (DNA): TGTGCCAGCAGCATAAGACTAGCGGGGGGGATAGCCAAAAACATTCAGTACTTC.

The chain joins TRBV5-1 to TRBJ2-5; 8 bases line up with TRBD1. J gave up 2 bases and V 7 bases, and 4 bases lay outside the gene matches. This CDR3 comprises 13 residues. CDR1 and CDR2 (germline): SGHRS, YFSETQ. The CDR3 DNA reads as TGCGCCAGCGCCGACAGGGGACAAGAGACCCAGTACTTC. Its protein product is CASADRGQETQYF.

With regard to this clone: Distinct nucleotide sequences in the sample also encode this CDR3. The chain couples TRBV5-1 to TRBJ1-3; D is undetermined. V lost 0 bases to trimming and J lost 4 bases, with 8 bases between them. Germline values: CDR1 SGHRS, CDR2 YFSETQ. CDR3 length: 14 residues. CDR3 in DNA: TGCGCCAGCAGCTTGGATGGGAGCGGAAACACCATATATTTT. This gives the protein CASSLDGSGNTIYF.

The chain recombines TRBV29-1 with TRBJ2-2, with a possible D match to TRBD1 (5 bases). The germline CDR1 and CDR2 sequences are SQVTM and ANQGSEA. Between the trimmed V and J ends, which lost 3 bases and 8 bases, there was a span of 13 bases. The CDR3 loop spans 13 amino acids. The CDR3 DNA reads TGCAGCGTTGAGGGGCGATCGACGGGGGAGCTGTTTTTT. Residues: CSVEGRSTGELFF.

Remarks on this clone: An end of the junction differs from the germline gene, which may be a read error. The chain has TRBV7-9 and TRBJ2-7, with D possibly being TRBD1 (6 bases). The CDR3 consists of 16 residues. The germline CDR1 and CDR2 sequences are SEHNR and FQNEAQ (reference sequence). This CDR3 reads CSSSLAAGAFHYEQYF. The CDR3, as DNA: TGTTCCAGCAGCTTAGCCGCAGGGGCCTTCCACTACGAGCAGTACTTC.

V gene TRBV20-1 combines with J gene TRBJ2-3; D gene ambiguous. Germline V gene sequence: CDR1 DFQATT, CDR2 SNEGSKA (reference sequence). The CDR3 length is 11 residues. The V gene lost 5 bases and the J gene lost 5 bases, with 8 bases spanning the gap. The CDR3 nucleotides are TGCAGTGCTGTCGGTGGAGATACGCAGTATTTT. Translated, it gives CSAVGGDTQYF.

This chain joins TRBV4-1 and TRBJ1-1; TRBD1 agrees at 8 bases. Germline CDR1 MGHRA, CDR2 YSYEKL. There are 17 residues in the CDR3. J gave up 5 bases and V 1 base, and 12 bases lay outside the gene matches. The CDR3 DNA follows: TGCGCCAGCAGCCAAGGACCTCGGACAGGGACGAAAACTGAAGCTTTCTTT. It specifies CASSQGPRTGTKTEAFF.

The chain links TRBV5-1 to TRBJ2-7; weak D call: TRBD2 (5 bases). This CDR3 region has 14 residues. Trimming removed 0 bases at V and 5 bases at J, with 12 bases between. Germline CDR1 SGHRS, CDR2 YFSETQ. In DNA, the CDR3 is TGCGCCAGCAGCTTGGCCGGGAATTCCAACGAGCAGTACTTC. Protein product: CASSLAGNSNEQYF.

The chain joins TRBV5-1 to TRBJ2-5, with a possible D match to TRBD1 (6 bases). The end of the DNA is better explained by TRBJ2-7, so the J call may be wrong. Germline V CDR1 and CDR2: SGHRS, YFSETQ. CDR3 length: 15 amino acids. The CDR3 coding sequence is TGCGCCAGCAGCTTGGGTACAGGGACCTTGAACGAGCAGTACTTC. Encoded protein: CASSLGTGTLNEQYF.

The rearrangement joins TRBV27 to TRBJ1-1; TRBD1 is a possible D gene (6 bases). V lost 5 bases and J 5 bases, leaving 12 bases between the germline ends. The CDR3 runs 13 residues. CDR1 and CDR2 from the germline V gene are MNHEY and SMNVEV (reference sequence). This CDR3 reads CASSVLRGTEAFF. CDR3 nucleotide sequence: TGTGCCAGCAGTGTCCTCAGGGGAACTGAAGCTTTCTTT.

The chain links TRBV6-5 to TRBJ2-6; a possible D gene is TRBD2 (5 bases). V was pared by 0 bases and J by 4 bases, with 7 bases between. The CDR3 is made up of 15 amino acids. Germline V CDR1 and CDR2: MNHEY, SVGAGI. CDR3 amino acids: CASSYSRAGANVLTF. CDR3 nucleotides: TGTGCCAGCAGTTACTCGAGGGCGGGGGCCAACGTCCTGACTTTC.

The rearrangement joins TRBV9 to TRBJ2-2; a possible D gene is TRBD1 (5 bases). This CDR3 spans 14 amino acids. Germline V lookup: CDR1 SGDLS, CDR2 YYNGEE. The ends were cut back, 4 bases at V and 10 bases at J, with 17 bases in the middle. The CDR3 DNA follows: TGTGCCAGCAGCCGCGTCCAGGGAAACATGGAGCTGTTTTTT. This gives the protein CASSRVQGNMELFF.

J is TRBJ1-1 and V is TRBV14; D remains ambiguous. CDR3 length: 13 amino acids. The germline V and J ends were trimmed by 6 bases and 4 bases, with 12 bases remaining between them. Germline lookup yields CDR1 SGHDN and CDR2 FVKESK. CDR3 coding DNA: TGTGCCAGCAGTCCCGAACGGGTCACTGAAGCTTTCTTT. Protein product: CASSPERVTEAFF. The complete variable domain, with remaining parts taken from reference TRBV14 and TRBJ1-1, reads EAGVTQFPSHSVIEKGQTVTLRCDPISGHDNLYWYRRVMGKEIKFLLHFVKESKQDESGMPNNRFLAERTGGTYSTLKVQPAELEDSGVYFCASSPERVTEAFFGQGTRLTVV.

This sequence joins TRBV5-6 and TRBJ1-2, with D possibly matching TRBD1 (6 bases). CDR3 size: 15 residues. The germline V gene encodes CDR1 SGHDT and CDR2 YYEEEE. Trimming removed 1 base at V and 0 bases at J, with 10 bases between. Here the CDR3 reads CASSLSAGANYGYTF. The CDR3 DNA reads TGTGCCAGCAGCTTGTCAGCAGGGGCTAACTATGGCTACACCTTC.

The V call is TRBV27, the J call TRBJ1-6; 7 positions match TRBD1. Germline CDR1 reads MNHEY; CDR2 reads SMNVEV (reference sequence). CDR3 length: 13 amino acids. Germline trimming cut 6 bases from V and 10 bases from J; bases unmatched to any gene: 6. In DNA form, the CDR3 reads TGTGCCAGCAGCACGAGACAGGGCTCACCCCTCCACTTT. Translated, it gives CASSTRQGSPLHF.

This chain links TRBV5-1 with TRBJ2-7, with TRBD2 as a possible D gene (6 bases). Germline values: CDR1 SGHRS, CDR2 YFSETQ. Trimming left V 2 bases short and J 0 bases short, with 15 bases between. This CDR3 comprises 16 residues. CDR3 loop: CASSFTSTPSSYEQYF. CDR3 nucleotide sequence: TGCGCCAGCAGCTTCACTAGCACCCCGAGCTCCTACGAGCAGTACTTC. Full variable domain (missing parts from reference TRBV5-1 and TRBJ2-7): KAGVTQTPRYLIKTRGQQVTLSCSPISGHRSVSWYQQTPGQGLQFLFEYFSETQRNKGNFPGRFSGRQFSNSRSEMNVSTLELGDSALYLCASSFTSTPSSYEQYFGPGTRLTVT.

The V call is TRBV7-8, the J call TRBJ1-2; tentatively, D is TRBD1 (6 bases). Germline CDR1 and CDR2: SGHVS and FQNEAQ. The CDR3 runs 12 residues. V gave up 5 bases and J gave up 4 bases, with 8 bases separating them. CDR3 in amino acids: CASSQQGYGYTF. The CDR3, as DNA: TGTGCCAGCAGCCAACAGGGCTATGGCTACACCTTC.

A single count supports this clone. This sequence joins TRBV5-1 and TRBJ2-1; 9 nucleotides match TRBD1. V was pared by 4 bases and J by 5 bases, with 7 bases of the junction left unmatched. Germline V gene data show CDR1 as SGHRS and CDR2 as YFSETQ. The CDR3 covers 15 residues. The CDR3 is CASSIRTGANNEQFF. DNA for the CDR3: TGCGCCAGCAGCATCCGGACAGGGGCGAACAATGAGCAGTTCTTC.

DNA for the CDR3: TGTGCCAGCCACTTATCGACAGGAGTCTCCTACGAGCAGTACTTC. This encodes CASHLSTGVSYEQYF. The gene calls are TRBV6-6 and TRBJ2-7; D perhaps matches TRBD1 (6 bases). The V end was cut by 8 bases, the J end by 0 bases, with 17 bases between. Per germline, CDR1 MNHNY and CDR2 SVGAGI (reference sequence). This CDR3 spans 15 amino acids.

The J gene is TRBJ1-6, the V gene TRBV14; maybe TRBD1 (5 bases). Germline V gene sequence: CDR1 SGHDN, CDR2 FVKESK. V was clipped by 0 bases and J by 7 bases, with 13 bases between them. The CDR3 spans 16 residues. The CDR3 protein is CASSQDVWGRNSPLHF. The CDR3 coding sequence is TGTGCCAGCAGCCAAGATGTTTGGGGGAGGAATTCACCCCTCCACTTT.

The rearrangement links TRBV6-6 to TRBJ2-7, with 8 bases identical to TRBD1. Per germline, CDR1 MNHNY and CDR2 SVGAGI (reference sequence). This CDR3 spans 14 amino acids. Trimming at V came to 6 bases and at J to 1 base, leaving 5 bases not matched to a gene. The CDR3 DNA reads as TGTGCCAGCAGCTTTTGGACAGGGTCCTACGAGCAGTACTTC. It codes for CASSFWTGSYEQYF.

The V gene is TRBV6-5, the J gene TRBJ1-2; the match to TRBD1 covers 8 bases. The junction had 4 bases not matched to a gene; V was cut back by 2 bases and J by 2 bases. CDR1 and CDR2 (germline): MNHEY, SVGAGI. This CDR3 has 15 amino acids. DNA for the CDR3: TGTGCCAGCAGTTACGAGGACAGGGAGAACTATGGCTACACCTTC. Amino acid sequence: CASSYEDRENYGYTF.

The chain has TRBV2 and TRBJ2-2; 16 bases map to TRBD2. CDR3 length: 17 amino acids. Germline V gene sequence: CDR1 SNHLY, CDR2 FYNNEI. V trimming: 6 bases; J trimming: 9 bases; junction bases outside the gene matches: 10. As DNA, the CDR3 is TGTGCCAGCAGGACCGGGACTAGCGGGAGGGCTGGTAGGGAGCTGTTTTTT. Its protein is CASRTGTSGRAGRELFF.

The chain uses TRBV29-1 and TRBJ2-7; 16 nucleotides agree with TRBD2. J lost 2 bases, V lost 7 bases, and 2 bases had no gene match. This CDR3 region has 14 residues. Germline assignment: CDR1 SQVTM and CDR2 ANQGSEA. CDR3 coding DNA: TGCAGCGCGGGACTAGCGGGGGGGACCTACGAGCAGTACTTC. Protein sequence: CSAGLAGGTYEQYF.

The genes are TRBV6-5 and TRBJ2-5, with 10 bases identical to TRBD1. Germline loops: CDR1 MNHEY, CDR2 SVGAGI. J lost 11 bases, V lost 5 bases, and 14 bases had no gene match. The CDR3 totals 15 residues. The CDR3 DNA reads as TGTGCCAGCAGTCCTCGACAGGGGGCGAGGTTGGAGCAGTACTTC. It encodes CASSPRQGARLEQYF.

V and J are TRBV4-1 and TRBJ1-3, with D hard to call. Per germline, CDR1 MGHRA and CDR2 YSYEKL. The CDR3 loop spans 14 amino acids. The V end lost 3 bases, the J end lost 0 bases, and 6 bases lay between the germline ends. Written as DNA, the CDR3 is TGCGCCAGCAGCCACCGGGGCTCTGGAAACACCATATATTTT. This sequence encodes CASSHRGSGNTIYF.

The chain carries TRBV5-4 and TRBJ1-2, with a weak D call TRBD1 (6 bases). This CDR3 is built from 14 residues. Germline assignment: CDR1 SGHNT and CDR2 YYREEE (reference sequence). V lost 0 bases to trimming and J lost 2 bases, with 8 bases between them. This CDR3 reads CASSLVGGNYGYTF. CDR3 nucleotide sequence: TGTGCCAGCAGCTTGGTAGGGGGAAACTATGGCTACACCTTC.

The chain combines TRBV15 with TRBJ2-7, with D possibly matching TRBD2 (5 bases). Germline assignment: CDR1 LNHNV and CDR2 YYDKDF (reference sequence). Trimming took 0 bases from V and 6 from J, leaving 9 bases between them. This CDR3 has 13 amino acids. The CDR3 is CATSRDSGSEQYF. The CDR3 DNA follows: TGTGCCACCAGCAGAGATTCTGGGAGCGAGCAGTACTTC.

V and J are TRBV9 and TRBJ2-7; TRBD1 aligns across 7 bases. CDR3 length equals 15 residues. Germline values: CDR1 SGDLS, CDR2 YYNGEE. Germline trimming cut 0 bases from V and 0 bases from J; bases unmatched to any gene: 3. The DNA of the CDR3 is TGTGCCAGCAGCGTAGAGGCAGGGGGCTCCTACGAGCAGTACTTC. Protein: CASSVEAGGSYEQYF.

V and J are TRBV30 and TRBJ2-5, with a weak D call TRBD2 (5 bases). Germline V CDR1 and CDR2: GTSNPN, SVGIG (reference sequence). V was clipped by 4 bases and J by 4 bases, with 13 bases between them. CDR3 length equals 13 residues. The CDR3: CAWNVRRAETQYF. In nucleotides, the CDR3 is TGTGCCTGGAACGTCCGGCGGGCAGAGACCCAGTACTTC.

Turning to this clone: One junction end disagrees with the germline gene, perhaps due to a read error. The CDR3: CSSSLSQAGFDYGYTF. CDR3 sequence (DNA): TGTTCCAGCAGCTTATCTCAAGCGGGTTTTGACTATGGCTACACCTTC. V usage is TRBV7-9 and J usage is TRBJ1-2; D remains ambiguous. Germline lookup yields CDR1 SEHNR and CDR2 FQNEAQ (reference sequence). The CDR3 totals 16 residues.